This record concerns one T cell receptor (beta chain) sequence. The antigen remains unidentified. The germline V gene encodes CDR1 SEHNR and CDR2 FQNEAQ (reference sequence). After removal of 5 bases from V and 1 base from J, the junction contained 4 bases not matched to a gene. There are 16 residues in the CDR3. These data belong to a study of naive and memory T cell subsets. Findings and caveats of the study: Findings for naive and memory subsets could not be checked against ground truth. A few larger clonotypes appeared in naive repertoires, especially CD8, possibly memory cells re-expressing CD45RA.

The beta constant-region primer was an equimolar mix of two oligonucleotides covering TRBC1 and TRBC2. The ligated cDNA underwent four PCR rounds using SP2 and nested alpha and beta constant-region primers. TCRdb used MiXCR to reprocess the UMI-ligation and nested PCR reads, holding one entry per CDR3 protein. The repertoire holds roughly 83,000 distinct CDR3 sequences, approximately 11% seen once, with more than 0.13% in the top ten. The clonotype comes from a human donor in good health. V usage is TRBV7-9 and J usage is TRBJ2-3; 12 bases fit TRBD2. The specimen sequenced was naive CD4+ T cells from blood. The CDR3 bases are TGTGCCAGCAGCCTAGGACTAGCGGGACGCACAGATACGCAGTATTTT. This encodes CASSLGLAGRTDTQYF.